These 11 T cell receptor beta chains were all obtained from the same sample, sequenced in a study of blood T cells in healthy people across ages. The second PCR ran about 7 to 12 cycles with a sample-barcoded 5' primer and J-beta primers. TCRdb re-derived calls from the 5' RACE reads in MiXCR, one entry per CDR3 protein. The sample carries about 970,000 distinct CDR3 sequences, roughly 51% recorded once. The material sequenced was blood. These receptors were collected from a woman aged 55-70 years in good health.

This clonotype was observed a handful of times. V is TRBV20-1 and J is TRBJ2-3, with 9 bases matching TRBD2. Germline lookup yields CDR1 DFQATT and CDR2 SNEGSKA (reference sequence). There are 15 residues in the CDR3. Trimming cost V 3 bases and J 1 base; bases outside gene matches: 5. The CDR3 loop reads CSARLLAGGTDTQYF. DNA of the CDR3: TGCAGTGCTAGGTTACTAGCGGGCGGCACAGATACGCAGTATTTT.

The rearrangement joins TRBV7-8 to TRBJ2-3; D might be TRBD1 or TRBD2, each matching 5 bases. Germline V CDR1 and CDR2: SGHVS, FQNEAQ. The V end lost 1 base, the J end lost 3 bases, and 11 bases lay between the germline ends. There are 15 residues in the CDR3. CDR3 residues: CASSLGRWGTDTQYF. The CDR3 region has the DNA TGTGCCAGCAGCTTAGGAAGGTGGGGGACAGATACGCAGTATTTT.

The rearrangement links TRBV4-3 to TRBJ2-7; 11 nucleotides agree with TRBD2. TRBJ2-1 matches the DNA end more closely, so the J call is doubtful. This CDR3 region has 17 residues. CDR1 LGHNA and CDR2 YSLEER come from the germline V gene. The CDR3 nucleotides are TGCGCCAGCAGCCAAGATGGGATTAGCGGGAGGGGAAATGAGCAGTTCTTC. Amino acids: CASSQDGISGRGNEQFF.

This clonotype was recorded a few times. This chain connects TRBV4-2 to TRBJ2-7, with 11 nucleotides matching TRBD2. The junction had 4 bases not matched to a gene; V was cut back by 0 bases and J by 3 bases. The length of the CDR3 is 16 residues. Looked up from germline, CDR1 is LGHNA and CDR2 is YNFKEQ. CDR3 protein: CASSQDLTSGNYEQYF. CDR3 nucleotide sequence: TGTGCCAGCAGCCAAGATTTGACTAGCGGGAACTACGAGCAGTACTTC.

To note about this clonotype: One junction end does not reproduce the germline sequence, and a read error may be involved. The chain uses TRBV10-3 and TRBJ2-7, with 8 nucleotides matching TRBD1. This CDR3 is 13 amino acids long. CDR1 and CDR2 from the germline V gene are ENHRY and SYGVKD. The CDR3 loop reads CVIRQGPTYEQYF. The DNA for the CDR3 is TGTGTCATCAGACAGGGGCCTACCTACGAGCAGTACTTC.

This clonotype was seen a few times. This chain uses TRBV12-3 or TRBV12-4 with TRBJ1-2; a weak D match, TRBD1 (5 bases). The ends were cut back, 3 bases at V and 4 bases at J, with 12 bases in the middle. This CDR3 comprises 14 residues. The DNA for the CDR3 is TGTGCCAGCAGTTTCCGGGGGGTCAGCTATGGCTACACCTTC. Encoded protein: CASSFRGVSYGYTF.

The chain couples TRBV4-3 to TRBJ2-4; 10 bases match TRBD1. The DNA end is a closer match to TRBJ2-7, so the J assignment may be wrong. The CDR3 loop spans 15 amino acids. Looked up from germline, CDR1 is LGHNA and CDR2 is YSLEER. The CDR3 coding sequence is TGCGCCAGCAGCCATGACAGGGGGCAGACCTACGAGCAGTACTTC. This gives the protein CASSHDRGQTYEQYF.

As DNA, the CDR3 is TGTGCCAGCAGTAAAGCGACTAGCGGGTTTCAAGAGACCCAGTACTTC. This gives the protein CASSKATSGFQETQYF. V and J are TRBV28 and TRBJ2-5, with 10 bases that match TRBD2. Germline lookup yields CDR1 MDHEN and CDR2 SYDVKM. The CDR3 is made up of 16 amino acids. V shed 5 bases and J 2 bases; nucleotides not matched to a gene: 8.

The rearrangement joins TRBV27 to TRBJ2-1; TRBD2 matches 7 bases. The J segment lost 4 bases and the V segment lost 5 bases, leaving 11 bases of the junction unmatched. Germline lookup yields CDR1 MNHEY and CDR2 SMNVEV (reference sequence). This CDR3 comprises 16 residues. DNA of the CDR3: TGTGCCAGCAGTCCCTCACCGAGCGGGATGTACAATGAGCAGTTCTTC. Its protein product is CASSPSPSGMYNEQFF.

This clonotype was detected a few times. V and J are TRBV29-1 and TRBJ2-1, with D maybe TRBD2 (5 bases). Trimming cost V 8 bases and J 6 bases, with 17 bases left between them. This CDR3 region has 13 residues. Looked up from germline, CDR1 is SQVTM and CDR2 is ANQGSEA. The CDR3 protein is CSLTRALVNEQFF. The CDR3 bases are TGCAGCCTCACCCGGGCACTAGTCAATGAGCAGTTCTTC.

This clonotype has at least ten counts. DNA of the CDR3: TGTGCCAGCAGTGAATTGGGTATACAGGGGCCTGACTATGGCTACACCTTC. Encoded protein: CASSELGIQGPDYGYTF. The V call is TRBV25-1, the J call TRBJ1-2; 7 bases line up with TRBD1. The germline CDR1 and CDR2 sequences are MGHDK and SYGVNS. V shed 1 base and J 3 bases; nucleotides not matched to a gene: 11. This CDR3 is 17 amino acids long.